The clone carrying this TCR beta chain was counted a few times. The antigen is unknown. Germline V gives CDR1 GTSNPN, CDR2 SVGIG (reference sequence). This CDR3 has 12 amino acids. The junction had 2 bases not matched to a gene; V was cut back by 5 bases and J by 4 bases. Together with a sample-barcoded 5' primer, a J-beta primer mix was included in a second PCR lasting 7 to 11 cycles. One entry per CDR3 protein results from TCRdb running MiXCR on the 5' RACE reads. The sample lists 1.5 million to 2 million distinct CDR3 sequences, about 28% occurring once. The data derive from a study of blood T cells in healthy people across ages. Study results and caveats: Expanded clonotype shifts may have been confounded, as the donors had an unknown CMV status. Comparison with aged donors showed that long-lived donors had more naive CD4+ cells and higher diversity.

The sample comprised blood. The chain is built from TRBV30 and TRBJ2-3; 8 bases fit TRBD2. The origin of this receptor is a woman in her 30s in good health. The CDR3 loop is CAWETSADTQYF. CDR3 bases: TGTGCCTGGGAGACTAGCGCAGATACGCAGTATTTT.